What follows are 13 T cell receptor beta chains derived from one specimen sequenced in a study of T-cell reconstitution after alpha-beta-depleted transplantation in children. Unique molecular identifiers were incorporated when the TCRbeta library was constructed. TCRdb reprocessed the PCR reads via MiXCR and lists one record per CDR3 protein. The table lists around 250,000 distinct CDR3 sequences, nearly 10% of them singletons. The material sequenced was PBMCs from the stem cell graft donor, taken from the stem cell graft. The receptors shown here come from a human donor who donated a stem cell graft to a child with SCID.

This clonotype was observed a handful of times. The rearrangement links TRBV7-9 to TRBJ1-1; D not resolved. Germline CDR1 reads SEHNR; CDR2 reads FQNEAQ (reference sequence). V gave up 4 bases and J gave up 3 bases, with 12 bases separating them. CDR3 size: 14 residues. The CDR3 here is CASSSQSGDTEAFF. In DNA form, the CDR3 reads TGTGCCAGCAGCTCCCAAAGCGGGGACACTGAAGCTTTCTTT.

This clonotype was counted at least ten times. The CDR3 region has the DNA TGTGCCATCAGTCAGGGGAGGGATTCACCCCTCCACTTT. Its translation: CAISQGRDSPLHF. V usage is TRBV10-3 and J usage is TRBJ1-6, with D possibly matching TRBD1 (6 bases). The V end was cut by 5 bases, the J end by 8 bases, with 10 bases between. Per germline, CDR1 ENHRY and CDR2 SYGVKD. This CDR3 has 13 amino acids.

This clonotype was seen a handful of times. This chain joins TRBV11-2 and TRBJ2-5; D call uncertain. CDR3 length equals 14 residues. The V end was cut by 1 base, the J end by 2 bases, with 8 bases between. The germline V gene encodes CDR1 SGHAT and CDR2 FQNNGV. The CDR3 DNA sequence: TGTGCCAGCAGCTTAGGTGGACGGCAAGAGACCCAGTACTTC. This sequence encodes CASSLGGRQETQYF.

This clonotype was observed a handful of times. The chain employs TRBV19 and TRBJ2-1, with 12 bases lining up with TRBD2. V was pared by 1 base and J by 11 bases, with 3 bases of the junction left unmatched. Germline V lookup: CDR1 LNHDA, CDR2 SQIVND (reference sequence). The CDR3 loop spans 14 amino acids. The CDR3 DNA is TGTGCCAGTAGTATAGGACTAGCGGGGGATAAGCAGTTCTTC. Its translation is CASSIGLAGDKQFF.

This clonotype came up many times. This chain uses TRBV24-1 with TRBJ2-4; D is unresolved. Germline V gene sequence: CDR1 KGHDR, CDR2 SFDVKD. V lost 5 bases, J lost 2 bases, and 12 bases lay in between. The CDR3 totals 15 residues. Here the CDR3 reads CATSGANDSKNIQYF. The CDR3, as DNA: TGTGCCACCAGTGGGGCAAATGACTCCAAAAACATTCAGTACTTC.

This chain links TRBV20-1 with TRBJ1-2, with TRBD1 matching over 8 bases. This CDR3 spans 14 amino acids. Germline V CDR1 and CDR2: DFQATT, SNEGSKA (reference sequence). V lost 5 bases and J lost 3; bases outside the gene matches: 8. Here the CDR3 reads CSAETTGDDYGYTF. The CDR3 nucleotides are TGCAGTGCTGAAACGACAGGGGATGACTATGGCTACACCTTC.

This clonotype was seen more than once but under ten times. The CDR3 DNA reads as TGCAGTGCTAGAGCTCCGGGACAGCTTAATCAGCCCCAGCATTTT. Translation gives CSARAPGQLNQPQHF. The V gene is TRBV20-1, the J gene TRBJ1-5, with TRBD1 matching over 7 bases. CDR3 length: 15 residues. Trimming cost V 1 base and J 4 bases; bases outside gene matches: 7. Germline values: CDR1 DFQATT, CDR2 SNEGSKA (reference sequence).

This clonotype was counted at least ten times. This chain uses TRBV10-3 with TRBJ1-2, with D unclear. Trimming pared 0 bases from V and 2 bases from J, leaving 4 bases between. The germline CDR1 and CDR2 sequences are ENHRY and SYGVKD. The CDR3 length is 13 residues. The CDR3 region is CAISESGNYGYTF. Written as DNA, the CDR3 is TGTGCCATCAGTGAGTCAGGGAACTATGGCTACACCTTC.

This clonotype has ten or more counts. The J gene is TRBJ1-1, the V gene TRBV20-1; D not resolved. V was pared by 2 bases and J by 4 bases, with 14 bases between. The V gene's germline CDR1 is DFQATT and CDR2 SNEGSKA (reference sequence). The CDR3 spans 14 residues. CDR3 sequence reads: CSARWKVMATEAFF. The CDR3 DNA follows: TGCAGTGCTAGATGGAAGGTTATGGCCACTGAAGCTTTCTTT.

This clonotype was picked up a small number of times. The chain carries TRBV6-5 and TRBJ1-4; no firm D call. CDR3 length equals 15 residues. Looked up from germline, CDR1 is MNHEY and CDR2 is SVGAGI. Trimming shortened V by 0 bases and J by 4 bases, and 9 bases separated the two germline ends. In DNA, the CDR3 is TGTGCCAGCAGTTACTCGCGCCAGATTAATGAAAAACTGTTTTTT. Its translation: CASSYSRQINEKLFF.

This clonotype came up many times. The V and J genes are TRBV5-5 and TRBJ2-2; D might be TRBD2 (6 bases). CDR3 size: 15 residues. Germline CDR1 SGHKS, CDR2 YYEKEE (reference sequence). V lost 1 base, J lost 3 bases, and 10 bases lay in between. CDR3 in amino acids: CASSLRGLDTGELFF. Here the CDR3 DNA reads TGTGCCAGCAGCTTGCGGGGGTTGGACACCGGGGAGCTGTTTTTT.

V usage is TRBV18 and J usage is TRBJ2-5; D is perhaps TRBD2 (5 bases). The V and J ends lost 3 bases and 7 bases respectively, with 12 bases between them. The CDR3 loop spans 13 amino acids. Looked up from germline, CDR1 is KGHSH and CDR2 is LQKENI. The CDR3 bases are TGTGCCAGCTCACCCTACACTGAGGGGACCCAGTACTTC. It is translated as CASSPYTEGTQYF.

This clonotype was counted many times. The chain carries TRBV5-4 and TRBJ1-1; TRBD1 matches 7 bases. Germline-derived CDR1 and CDR2 are SGHNT and YYREEE (reference sequence). The CDR3 is made up of 15 amino acids. Trimming at V came to 1 base and at J to 1 base, leaving 4 bases not matched to a gene. The DNA for the CDR3 is TGTGCCAGCAGCTTGCAGGGGGGGACGAACACTGAAGCTTTCTTT. Its protein is CASSLQGGTNTEAFF. Full variable domain (rest looked up from reference TRBV5-4 and TRBJ1-1): ETGVTQSPTHLIKTRGQQVTLRCSSQSGHNTVSWYQQALGQGPQFIFQYYREEENGRGNFPPRFSGLQFPNYSSELNVNALELDDSALYLCASSLQGGTNTEAFFGQGTRLTVV.